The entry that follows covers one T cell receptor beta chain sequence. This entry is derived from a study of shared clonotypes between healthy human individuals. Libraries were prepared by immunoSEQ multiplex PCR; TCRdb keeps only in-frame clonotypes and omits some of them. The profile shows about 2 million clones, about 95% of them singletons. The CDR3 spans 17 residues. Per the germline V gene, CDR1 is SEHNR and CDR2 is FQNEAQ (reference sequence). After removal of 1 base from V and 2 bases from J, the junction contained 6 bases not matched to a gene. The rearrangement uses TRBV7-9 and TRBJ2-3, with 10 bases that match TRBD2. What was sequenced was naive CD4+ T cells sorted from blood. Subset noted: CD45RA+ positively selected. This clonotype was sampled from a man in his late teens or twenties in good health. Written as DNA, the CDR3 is TGTGCCAGCAGCTTAGGTCGCACTAGCGGGGACACAGATACGCAGTATTTT. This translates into CASSLGRTSGDTDTQYF.